This T cell receptor (beta chain) was captured by sequencing in a study of T cell responses to AZD1222 COVID-19 vaccine. Looking at the study overall: Recipients boosted at about 4 weeks or about 12 weeks are pooled. Whole-study findings and limits: Increases in Spike-specific TCR breadth and depth were seen after two AZD1222 doses. Sampling captured repertoires only after the peak T cell response.

Measured with immunoSEQ multiplex PCR; TCRdb has only the in-frame clones, and not every one. Of more than 250,000 clones in the sample, over 90% were seen once. About this clone: Its target is not known.

The germline V gene has CDR1 SGHTA and CDR2 FQGTGA. V lost 3 bases to trimming and J lost 0 bases, with 6 bases between them. The CDR3 is made up of 15 amino acids. This specimen consisted of peripheral blood, obtained on day 0 of AZD1222 vaccination. The V and J genes are TRBV7-3 and TRBJ2-6; D unresolved. The TCR comes from an adult in good health. CDR3 region: CASSFPGSGANVLTF. The DNA of the CDR3 is TGTGCCAGCAGCTTCCCGGGCTCTGGGGCCAACGTCCTGACTTTC.